The T cell receptor beta chain described here comes from a study of CXCR3-negative and CXCR3-positive naive CD8 T cells (dated by TCRdb to 2018 to 2020). Regarding the study in general: In total, about 135 million TRB reads were obtained, corresponding to roughly 1.5 +/- 0.3 million reads per library. Data from under 12 donors, pooled across two independent experiments, went into the diversity and physicochemical repertoire analyses. For the TRBV-TRBJ cluster analysis, the naive subsets came from a handful of donors, while the memory cells came from 3 donors.

The instrument given in TCRdb is NextSeq 550. The Human TCR Profiling Kit (MiLaboratory) was used to prepare UMI-labeled 5' RACE TRB cDNA libraries. cDNA synthesis used the entire amount of extracted RNA, and PCR amplification then used the entire amount of cDNA produced. The libraries were made side by side, with each library going through the same number of PCR cycles. The authors' analysis ran thus. About 52,000 +/- 9,100 unique UMI-labeled TRB cDNA molecules per library were extracted with MIGEC and MiXCR, with at least two reads per UMI required. On average, about 40,000 +/- 10,000 functional in-frame TRB CDR3 nucleotide clonotypes lacking stop codons were found per library. After downsampling to 5000 UMI-labeled TRB molecules per sample, diversity metrics, including normalized Shannon-Wiener and Chao1, were computed in VDJtools. Clonotype-size-weighted physicochemical properties of the central five CDR3 residues (interaction energy, strength, volume and Kidera factor 4) were computed in VDJtools. The reads, reprocessed by TCRdb, yield one row per CDR3 protein sequence and no DNA. The authors' filters were not applied to this entry. The table held for this sample gives some 130,000 distinct CDR3 sequences. The ten top clones hold 0.4% to 0.5% of the sample.

For each CD8+ T cell subset, flow sorting was done in triplicate, and about 300,000 cells per subset went directly into RLT lysis buffer. Naive CD8+ T cells were defined stringently as CD45RO-CCR7+CD27+CD95- to exclude memory contaminants. Using standard density gradient centrifugation, peripheral blood mononuclear cells were isolated from buffy coats. Naive CXCR3-negative and CXCR3-positive CD8+ T cells were flow-sorted using a FACSAria III. Total RNA was extracted from sorted cells using an RNeasy Mini Kit. The CDR3 numbers 16 residues from cysteine through phenylalanine. No DNA was logged. CDR1 and CDR2, looked up from the germline V gene, are LGHNA and YSLEER. Study-level results and caveats: Both naive subsets had comparably high repertoire diversity, while memory CD8+ T cells had much lower repertoire diversity. Naive CXCR3-negative and CXCR3-positive cells from the same donor showed similar TRBV-TRBJ usage, whereas memory cells showed distinct patterns. CXCR3 expression partially decreased after cryopreservation, so most assays used freshly isolated PBMCs. TRB CDR3s from CXCR3-positive naive cells showed higher hydrophobicity (lower Kidera factor 4), lower energy, and higher strength and volume indices than CXCR3-negative naive cells. Because surface CD5, which is linked to self-reactivity in mice, was comparable between the naive subsets, TCR interaction strength was also inferred from TRB CDR3 physicochemical properties.

Comment on this clonotype: This clone's antigen is unknown.

This TCR was sampled from a human donor in good health. Some clones in this sample may be carry-over from other donors' samples. Specimen: naive CXCR3+ CD8+ T cells from blood. The sample's cell subset or site label is to be understood as: CD45RO-CCR7+CD27+CD95- naive CD8+ T cells expressing CXCR3 (TNR3+). The chain employs TRBV4-3 and TRBJ2-7; lacking DNA, the TRBD1 call made by TCRdb goes unchecked. For the CDR3, the sequence is CASSQDWPGKIYEQYF.